This is a list of T cell receptor beta chains from one sample in a study of OX40 agonist ivuxolimab in advanced cancers. Here immunoSEQ multiplex PCR was the method, and the copy in TCRdb shows in-frame clones only, minus some. This sample yields tens of thousands of clones, of which around 91% are seen a single time; 0.3% to 0.45% belongs to the top ten. The source material was CD4+ or CD8+ T cells sorted from blood, sampled in a trial of the OX40 agonist ivuxolimab. Source of these receptors: an adult with an advanced solid tumor such as melanoma, head and neck, liver or kidney cancer. Both conserved end residues are part of each CDR3. Fields, in order: J gene, D gene, V gene, clone size, CDR3 DNA, CDR3 protein. The D gene is left open where the match is weak. Only part of the rows carry a size: once, few, many, or a class if the clone is expanded.

J: TRBJ1-6
D: NA
V: TRBV6-1
size: few
DNA: TGTGCCAGCAGTGAAGCGGCCGGGCAGGCCCGCTCACCCCTCCACTTT
CDR3: CASSEAAGQARSPLHF

J: TRBJ2-2
D: NA
V: TRBV2
size: NA
DNA: TGTGCCAGCAGTGAATTCGGGGTTTCGAACACCGGGGAGCTGTTTTTT
CDR3: CASSEFGVSNTGELFF

J: TRBJ2-7
D: NA
V: TRBV10-1
size: NA
DNA: TGCGCCAGCAGCAAGGACGGGGTCGGCGAGCAGTACTTC
CDR3: CASSKDGVGEQYF

J: TRBJ2-5
D: NA
V: TRBV27
size: NA
DNA: TGTGCCAGCAGTTCCCTTGGGGGCCAGTACCAAGAGACCCAGTACTTC
CDR3: CASSSLGGQYQETQYF

J: TRBJ1-5
D: NA
V: TRBV5-1
size: NA
DNA: TGCGCCAGCAGCCCTACCTCAGGGGCTGATCAGCCCCAGCATTTT
CDR3: CASSPTSGADQPQHF

J: TRBJ1-2
D: NA
V: TRBV27
size: NA
DNA: TGTGCCAGCAGGACGAACGGGAATCATGGCTACACCTTC
CDR3: CASRTNGNHGYTF

J: TRBJ1-5
D: NA
V: TRBV28
size: NA
DNA: TGTGCCAGCAGTTTAGGGGGCCCTCGCAATCAGCCCCAGCATTTT
CDR3: CASSLGGPRNQPQHF

J: TRBJ1-4
D: NA
V: TRBV2
size: few
DNA: TGTGCCAGCAGTGAAGATGCCGGGACAAGACTGTTTTTT
CDR3: CASSEDAGTRLFF

J: TRBJ2-7
D: NA
V: TRBV11-3
size: NA
DNA: TGTGCCAGCAGCTTAGCCCGAGGGGGAGAGCAGTACTTC
CDR3: CASSLARGGEQYF

J: TRBJ1-1
D: TRBD1
V: TRBV25-1
size: NA
DNA: TGTGCCAGCAGTGAACGGAAAGGACAGGGAAAAGGCCCTGAAGCTTTCTTT
CDR3: CASSERKGQGKGPEAFF

J: TRBJ2-7
D: NA
V: TRBV5-1
size: once
DNA: TGCGCCAGCAGCTCCCACCTCAGGGAAATCCACGAGCAGTACTTC
CDR3: CASSSHLREIHEQYF

J: TRBJ2-5
D: NA
V: TRBV7-2
size: once
DNA: TGTGCCAGCAGCCCATCCGGCATTTTAGCGGAGACCCAGTACTTC
CDR3: CASSPSGILAETQYF

J: TRBJ2-5
D: NA
V: TRBV5-8
size: NA
DNA: TGTGCCAGCAGCTTAAGGACTACCCAAGAGACCCAGTACTTC
CDR3: CASSLRTTQETQYF

J: TRBJ1-2
D: NA
V: TRBV6-1
size: NA
DNA: TGTGCCAGCAGTCCTACAGGAGGCCCCTATGGCTACACCTTC
CDR3: CASSPTGGPYGYTF

J: TRBJ2-1
D: TRBD2
V: TRBV5-4
size: NA
DNA: TGTGCCAGCAGCTTTACTAGCGGGAGTGATGAGCAGTTCTTC
CDR3: CASSFTSGSDEQFF

J: TRBJ2-7
D: TRBD1
V: TRBV10-2
size: NA
DNA: TGCGCCAGCAACCCTGGGACAGGGGGCGATTACGAGCAGTACTTC
CDR3: CASNPGTGGDYEQYF

J: TRBJ2-4
D: TRBD2
V: TRBV7-8
size: NA
DNA: TGTGCCAGCACCCGACGGGAGGACGAAAACATTCAGTACTTC
CDR3: CASTRREDENIQYF

J: TRBJ1-1
D: TRBD1
V: TRBV30
size: few
DNA: TGTGCCTGGAGTGCCGAAGACCGGGACAGGGGGCGTGATACTGAAGCTTTCTTT
CDR3: CAWSAEDRDRGRDTEAFF

J: TRBJ1-4
D: TRBD1
V: TRBV2
size: NA
DNA: TGTGCCAGCAGTACCAGACAGGGGGGGAATGAAAAACTGTTTTTT
CDR3: CASSTRQGGNEKLFF

J: TRBJ2-2
D: NA
V: TRBV6-6
size: NA
DNA: TGTGCCAGCAGGGCCTACACCGGGGAGCTGTTTTTT
CDR3: CASRAYTGELFF

J: TRBJ1-1
D: NA
V: TRBV6-5
size: NA
DNA: TGTGCCAGCAGCGGAAATATGAACACTGAAGCTTTCTTT
CDR3: CASSGNMNTEAFF

J: TRBJ1-1
D: NA
V: TRBV19
size: once
DNA: TGTGCCAGTACCGCCATGGAGGGGCGCTCTGAAGCTTTCTTT
CDR3: CASTAMEGRSEAFF

J: TRBJ2-1
D: TRBD1
V: TRBV11-1
size: few
DNA: TGTGCCAGCAGCTCCGACAGGGATTTTAATGAGCAGTTCTTC
CDR3: CASSSDRDFNEQFF

J: TRBJ1-4
D: TRBD1
V: TRBV7-2
size: once
DNA: TGTGCCAGCAGCCAAAGACAGGGGGCAGCTAATGAAAAACTGTTTTTT
CDR3: CASSQRQGAANEKLFF

J: TRBJ2-3
D: NA
V: TRBV18
size: NA
DNA: TGTGCCAGCTCACCACGTGCAGCTAGCACAGATACGCAGTATTTT
CDR3: CASSPRAASTDTQYF

J: TRBJ2-2
D: NA
V: TRBV28
size: NA
DNA: TGTGCCAGCAGTTTGTCCACCGGGGAGCTGTTTTTT
CDR3: CASSLSTGELFF

J: TRBJ1-5
D: NA
V: TRBV15
size: once
DNA: TGTGCCACCAGCAGAGATCCCAATAGCAATCAGCCCCAGCATTTT
CDR3: CATSRDPNSNQPQHF

J: TRBJ2-4
D: TRBD2
V: TRBV18
size: NA
DNA: TGTGCCAGCTCACCGACTAGCGGGGCTTCAAACATTCAGTACTTC
CDR3: CASSPTSGASNIQYF

J: TRBJ2-7
D: TRBD2
V: TRBV5-1
size: NA
DNA: TGCGCCAGCAGCTTGCGGGCGGGGGGAGACTCCTACGAGCAGTACTTC
CDR3: CASSLRAGGDSYEQYF

J: TRBJ2-2
D: TRBD1
V: TRBV19
size: NA
DNA: TGTGCCAGTTTCAAACCGGGACAGGGGGCGGTTGGGGAGCTGTTTTTT
CDR3: CASFKPGQGAVGELFF

J: TRBJ2-5
D: TRBD2
V: TRBV29-1
size: NA
DNA: TGCAGCGTTGGGGCGGGAGTGGGAGAGACCCAGTACTTC
CDR3: CSVGAGVGETQYF

J: TRBJ2-1
D: NA
V: TRBV19
size: NA
DNA: TGTGCCAGTATTCTGACACCCGGCTTCTTCAATGAGCAGTTCTTC
CDR3: CASILTPGFFNEQFF

J: TRBJ1-5
D: TRBD1
V: TRBV7-9
size: NA
DNA: TGTGCCAGCAGCTTAGGGGGACAGGGGAGATCTCAGCCCCAGCATTTT
CDR3: CASSLGGQGRSQPQHF

J: TRBJ2-7
D: NA
V: TRBV19
size: NA
DNA: TGTGCCACCGCAATGCGGGACCACTACGAGCAGTACTTC
CDR3: CATAMRDHYEQYF

J: TRBJ2-2
D: NA
V: TRBV27
size: NA
DNA: TGTGCCAGCAAGGGTCGTCTAGTCGGCGGGGAGCTGTTTTTT
CDR3: CASKGRLVGGELFF

J: TRBJ1-1
D: NA
V: TRBV19
size: few
DNA: TGTGCCAGTAGTATTCCCAGTGCGAACACTGAAGCTTTCTTT
CDR3: CASSIPSANTEAFF

J: TRBJ1-5
D: NA
V: TRBV10-1
size: NA
DNA: TGCGCCAGCAGTGAGTATGGCGAGGGGTATCAGCCCCAGCATTTT
CDR3: CASSEYGEGYQPQHF

J: TRBJ2-1
D: TRBD2
V: TRBV30
size: few
DNA: TGTGCCTGGAGTCGGGCTAGCGGGATTGCGACCTACAATGAGCAGTTCTTC
CDR3: CAWSRASGIATYNEQFF

J: TRBJ2-1
D: TRBD2
V: TRBV6-6
size: once
DNA: TGTGCCAGCAGAAGTAGCGGGAGCTCCTACAATGAGCAGTTCTTC
CDR3: CASRSSGSSYNEQFF

J: TRBJ2-3
D: TRBD2
V: TRBV11-2
size: NA
DNA: TGTGCCAGCGGAGCGGGAGTGCGAACAGATACGCAGTATTTT
CDR3: CASGAGVRTDTQYF

J: TRBJ2-7
D: TRBD2
V: TRBV27
size: NA
DNA: TGTGCCAGCAGTTTATCGGGACTAGCGGGATTGGTTCACTACGAGCAGTACTTC
CDR3: CASSLSGLAGLVHYEQYF